This T cell receptor (beta chain) stems from a study of T cells in Graves' hyperthyroidism and ophthalmopathy. Amplification of TCR beta CDR3 regions used RNA as the template. TCR CDR3 regions were first amplified by RT-PCR with HTBI primers. TCRdb analysed the multiplex PCR reads with MiXCR anew, one entry per CDR3 protein. The sample holds a few hundred thousand distinct CDR3 sequences, approximately 15% seen once. There are 17 residues in the CDR3. V was clipped by 4 bases and J by 7 bases; unmatched bases: 14. The V gene's germline CDR1 is LNHDA and CDR2 SQIVND (reference sequence). Source material: blood. The J gene is TRBJ1-5, the V gene TRBV19; 9 nucleotides line up with TRBD1. The source is a woman under 30 with Graves' hyperthyroidism. The CDR3 spells CASSKLTGTGREQPQHF. The CDR3 nucleotides are TGTGCCAGTAGTAAATTAACCGGGACAGGGAGGGAGCAGCCCCAGCATTTT.